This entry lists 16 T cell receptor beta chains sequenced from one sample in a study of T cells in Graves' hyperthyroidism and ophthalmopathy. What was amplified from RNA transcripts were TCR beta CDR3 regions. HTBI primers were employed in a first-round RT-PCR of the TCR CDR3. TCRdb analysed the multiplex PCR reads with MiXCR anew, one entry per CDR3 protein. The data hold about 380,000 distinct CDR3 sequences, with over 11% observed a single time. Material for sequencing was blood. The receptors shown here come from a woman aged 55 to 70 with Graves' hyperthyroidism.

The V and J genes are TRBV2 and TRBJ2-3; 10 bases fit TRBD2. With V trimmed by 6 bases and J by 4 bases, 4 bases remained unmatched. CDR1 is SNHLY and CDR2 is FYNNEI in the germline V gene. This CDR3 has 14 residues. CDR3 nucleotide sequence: TGTGCCAGCAGGGGAGCGGGAGGGCCAGATACGCAGTATTTT. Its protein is CASRGAGGPDTQYF.

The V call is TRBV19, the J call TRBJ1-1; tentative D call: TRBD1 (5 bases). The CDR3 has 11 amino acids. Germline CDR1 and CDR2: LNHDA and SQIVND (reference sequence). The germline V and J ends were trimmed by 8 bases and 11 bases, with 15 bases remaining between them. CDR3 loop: CASDQGYRAFF. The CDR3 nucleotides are TGTGCCAGTGATCAGGGTTATCGGGCTTTCTTT.

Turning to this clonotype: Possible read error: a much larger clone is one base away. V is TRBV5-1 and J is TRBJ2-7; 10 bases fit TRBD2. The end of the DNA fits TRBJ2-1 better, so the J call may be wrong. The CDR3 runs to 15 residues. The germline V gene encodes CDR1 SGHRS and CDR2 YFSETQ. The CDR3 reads CASSKGELAGYEQFF. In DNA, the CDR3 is TGCGCCAGCAGCAAGGGAGAACTAGCGGGATACGAGCAGTTCTTC.

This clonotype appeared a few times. CDR3 sequence: CAWIPGGLAGDEQYF. DNA of the CDR3: TGTGCCTGGATCCCGGGGGGGCTAGCGGGAGATGAGCAGTACTTC. This rearrangement joins TRBV30 to TRBJ2-7; TRBD2 agrees at 10 bases. Germline V gives CDR1 GTSNPN, CDR2 SVGIG (reference sequence). V gave up 4 bases and J gave up 7 bases; unmatched junction bases: 13. This CDR3 contains 15 residues.

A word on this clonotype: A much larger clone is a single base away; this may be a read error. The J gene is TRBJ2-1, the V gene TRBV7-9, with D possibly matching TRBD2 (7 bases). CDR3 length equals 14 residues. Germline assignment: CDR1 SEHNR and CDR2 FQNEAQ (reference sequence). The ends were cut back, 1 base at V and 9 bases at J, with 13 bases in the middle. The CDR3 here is CASSLVGGGREQFF. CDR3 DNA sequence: TGTGCCAGCAGCTTAGTAGGGGGAGGGCGTGAGCAGTTCTTC.

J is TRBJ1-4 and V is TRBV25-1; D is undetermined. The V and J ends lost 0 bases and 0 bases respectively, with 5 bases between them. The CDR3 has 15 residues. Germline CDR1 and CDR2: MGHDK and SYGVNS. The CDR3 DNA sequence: TGTGCCAGCAGTGAATACGTGTCAACTAATGAAAAACTGTTTTTT. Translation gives CASSEYVSTNEKLFF.

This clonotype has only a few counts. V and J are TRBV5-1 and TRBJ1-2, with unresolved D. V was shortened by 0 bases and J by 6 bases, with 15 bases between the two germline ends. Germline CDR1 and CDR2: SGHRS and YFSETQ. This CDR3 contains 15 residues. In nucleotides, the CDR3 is TGCGCCAGCAGCTTGGTCCATCTAGGAGAAGATGGCTACACCTTC. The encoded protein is CASSLVHLGEDGYTF.

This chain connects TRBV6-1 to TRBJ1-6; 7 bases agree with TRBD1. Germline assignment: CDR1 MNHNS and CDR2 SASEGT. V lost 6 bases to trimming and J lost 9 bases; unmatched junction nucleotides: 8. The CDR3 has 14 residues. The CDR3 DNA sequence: TGTGCCAGCAGCCCCGACAGGGCGAGTTCACCCCTCCACTTT. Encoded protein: CASSPDRASSPLHF.

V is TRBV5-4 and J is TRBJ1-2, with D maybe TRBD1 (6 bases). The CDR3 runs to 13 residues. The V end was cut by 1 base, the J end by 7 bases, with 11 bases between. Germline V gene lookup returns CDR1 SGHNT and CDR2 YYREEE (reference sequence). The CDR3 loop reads CASSLRQGIGYTF. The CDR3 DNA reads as TGTGCCAGCAGCTTGCGGCAGGGGATTGGCTACACCTTC. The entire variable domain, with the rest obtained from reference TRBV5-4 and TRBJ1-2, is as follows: ETGVTQSPTHLIKTRGQQVTLRCSSQSGHNTVSWYQQALGQGPQFIFQYYREEENGRGNFPPRFSGLQFPNYSSELNVNALELDDSALYLCASSLRQGIGYTFGSGTRLTVV.

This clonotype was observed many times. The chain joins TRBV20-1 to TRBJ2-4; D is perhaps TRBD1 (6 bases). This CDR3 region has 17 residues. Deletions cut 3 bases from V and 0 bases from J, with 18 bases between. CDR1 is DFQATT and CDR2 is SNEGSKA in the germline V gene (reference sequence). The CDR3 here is CSASAGTRQLAKNIQYF. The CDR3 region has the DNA TGCAGTGCTAGTGCCGGGACAAGGCAACTAGCCAAAAACATTCAGTACTTC.

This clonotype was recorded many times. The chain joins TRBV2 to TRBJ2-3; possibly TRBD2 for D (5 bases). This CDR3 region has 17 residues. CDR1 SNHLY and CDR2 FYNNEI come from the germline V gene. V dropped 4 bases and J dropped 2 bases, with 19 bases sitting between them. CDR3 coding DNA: TGTGCCAGCAGTGGGGGTTTCGCGACCCGGGACACAGATACGCAGTATTTT. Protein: CASSGGFATRDTDTQYF.

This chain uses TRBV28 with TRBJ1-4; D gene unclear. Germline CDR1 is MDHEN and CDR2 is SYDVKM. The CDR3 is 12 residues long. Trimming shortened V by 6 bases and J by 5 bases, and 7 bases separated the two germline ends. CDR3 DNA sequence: TGTGCCAGCAGAAATTACAATGAAAAACTGTTTTTT. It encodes CASRNYNEKLFF.

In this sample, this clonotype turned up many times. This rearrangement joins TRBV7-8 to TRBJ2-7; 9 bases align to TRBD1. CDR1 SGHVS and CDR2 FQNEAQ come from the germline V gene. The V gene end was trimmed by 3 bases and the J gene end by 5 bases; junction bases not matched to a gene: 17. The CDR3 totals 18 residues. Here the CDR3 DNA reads TGTGCCAGCAGCTTCAGGAAACAGGGGGCTTCCGAAAGAAACGAGCAGTACTTC. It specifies CASSFRKQGASERNEQYF.

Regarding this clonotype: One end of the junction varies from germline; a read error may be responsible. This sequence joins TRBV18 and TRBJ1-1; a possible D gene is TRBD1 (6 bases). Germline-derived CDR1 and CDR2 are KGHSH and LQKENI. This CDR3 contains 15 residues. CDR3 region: CASSPPTPRDTEAFF. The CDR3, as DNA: TGTGCCAGCTCACCACCTACTCCGAGGGACACTGAGGCTTTCTTT.

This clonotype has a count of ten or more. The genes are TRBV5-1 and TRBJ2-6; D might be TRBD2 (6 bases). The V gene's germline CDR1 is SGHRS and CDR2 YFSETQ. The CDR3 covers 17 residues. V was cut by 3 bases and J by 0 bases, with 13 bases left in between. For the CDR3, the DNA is TGCGCCAGCAGCTCGGGAGCGACCAGCTCTGGGGCCAACGTCCTGACTTTC. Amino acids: CASSSGATSSGANVLTF.

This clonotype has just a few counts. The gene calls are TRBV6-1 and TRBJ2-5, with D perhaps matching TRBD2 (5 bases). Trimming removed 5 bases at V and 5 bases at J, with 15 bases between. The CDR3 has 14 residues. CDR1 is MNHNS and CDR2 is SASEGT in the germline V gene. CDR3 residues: CASSLGSRGETQYF. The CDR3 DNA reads TGTGCCAGCAGTCTGGGGAGCCGGGGTGAGACCCAGTACTTC.